The entry below describes one T cell receptor beta chain. Only one count was recorded for this clone. What antigen it recognizes has not been identified. Nothing much larger sits one base from this clone, and base qualities are not available. Donors were healthy HIV-negative adults with no recently reported acute infections or vaccinations. Only Caucasian adults living in Nashville, Tennessee, USA were represented among the donors. Magnetic negative selection was used to enrich CD4+ T cells, after which naive cells were positively selected on CD45RA and the negative fraction became the memory subset. Blood was collected by leukapheresis, and PBMCs were isolated by Ficoll-Histopaque density gradient centrifugation and then cryopreserved in liquid nitrogen vapor phase. Purity and quantity of every magnetically sorted T cell population were checked by analytical flow cytometry. Each sorted fraction had its genomic DNA isolated and then quantified by UV absorbance on a Nanodrop 2000c.

At the junction V is shortened by 1 base and J by 4 bases, with 14 bases in between. From the germline V gene (reference sequence), CDR1 is GTSNPN and CDR2 is SVGIG. CDR3 length: 15 amino acids, cysteine to phenylalanine. Only CDR3 DNA is held: 45 bases, read in frame from base 1. The data originate from a study of shared clonotypes between healthy human individuals (dated by TCRdb to between 2020 and 2021). With regard to the full study: A couple of women and a few men aged 18 to 49 years were included in the cohort. The study deeply sequenced blood TCR repertoires of five healthy adults to estimate repertoire size and the extent of clonotype sharing between individuals. Between about 0.85 and 8.9 billion PBMCs per donor were obtained by leukapheresis. For each donor, CD4 naive and CD4 memory were each run on three plates, CD8 naive on two plates, and CD8 memory on one plate. To increase sequencing depth and limit assay-specific biases, different laboratories used diverse techniques to prepare libraries and sequence TCR repertoires.

Overall study results and their limits: Even with the large sequencing depth, rarefaction of the sorted-subset datasets indicated that sequencing was incomplete. Compared with non-shared clonotypes, the clonotypes found in all four sorted-subset donors had higher generation probabilities. Larger estimated clonotype richness was generally found for naive subsets than for memory subsets. Only blood was sampled, and tissue TCR repertoires likely differ from those in blood. Roughly 5.2% of naive CD4, around 3.6% of naive CD8, about 2.5% of memory CD4, and around 0.42% of memory CD8 clonotypes were shared across a few donors. Pairwise subsampling indicated that sequencing depth was expected to affect the degree of clonotype sharing among donors. Because the study included only a small number of donors, the genetic and exposure-history diversity represented was limited.

Using the deep immunoSEQ assay, TCR CDR3 regions were amplified from genomic DNA by multiplex PCR. Genomic DNA extracted from each cell subset was distributed evenly over all wells of several immunoSEQ 96-well plates, and each plate served as one replicate. For sorted subsets, each replicate PCR was loaded with approximately 200 ng genomic DNA, equivalent to about 33,000 T cell genomes. Purified libraries were quantified with a Qubit 3.0 fluorometer, sized on a Bioanalyzer 2100, and re-quantified with the KAPA Library Quantification kit. Each immunoSEQ 96-well plate was sequenced on its own single-read 150-cycle Illumina NextSeq 550 flow cell. The authors' analysis ran thus. Because only junctional sequences without quality scores were contained in the immunoSEQ output, filtering matching that applied to full-length reads could not be performed. To assign V/J genes and CDR3, sequences were annotated against IMGT germline references using PyIR, a Python wrapper for IgBLAST v1.9. Reads with weak V/J assignments (E-value above 1e-6), missing CDR3, stop codons, out-of-frame junctions, or ambiguous translated residues were removed. A V3J clonotype was defined by an identical inferred V gene, J gene, and CDR3 amino acid sequence. To compute the percentage overlap between repertoires, the number of shared unique clonotypes was divided by the size of the smaller repertoire. RTK rarefaction, the Chao1 estimator, and Recon v2.1 estimates of unobserved clonotypes were used to assess repertoire richness. Generation probabilities for all TCRbeta clonotypes obtained by the gDNA method from a handful of donors were computed using OLGA. Sourced from immuneACCESS, this table was stored by TCRdb with only in-frame sequences that have V and J called. A share of the clones is absent; for the studies checked, an unresolved V gene accounts for under half, and the remainder has no known explanation. The V and J calls and clone size were taken over from that table, and D and trimming were inferred from the DNA. Recorded for this sample are millions of clones; 93% of them occurred a single time. The top ten clones comprise approximately 0.4% of the sample.

The receptor comes from a man in his late teens or twenties in good health. Some clones in this sample may be carry-over from other donors' samples. Source material: naive CD4+ T cells from PBMCs. According to the study, the label for this sample's cell subset or site signals: CD45RA+ positively selected. The sequence is built from TRBV30 and TRBJ2-1; a weak D assignment points to TRBD2 (6 bases agree). The sequenced DNA is TGTGCCTGGAGTGGACTAGTAGGCCTGTACAATGAGCAGTTCTTC. It codes for CAWSGLVGLYNEQFF.